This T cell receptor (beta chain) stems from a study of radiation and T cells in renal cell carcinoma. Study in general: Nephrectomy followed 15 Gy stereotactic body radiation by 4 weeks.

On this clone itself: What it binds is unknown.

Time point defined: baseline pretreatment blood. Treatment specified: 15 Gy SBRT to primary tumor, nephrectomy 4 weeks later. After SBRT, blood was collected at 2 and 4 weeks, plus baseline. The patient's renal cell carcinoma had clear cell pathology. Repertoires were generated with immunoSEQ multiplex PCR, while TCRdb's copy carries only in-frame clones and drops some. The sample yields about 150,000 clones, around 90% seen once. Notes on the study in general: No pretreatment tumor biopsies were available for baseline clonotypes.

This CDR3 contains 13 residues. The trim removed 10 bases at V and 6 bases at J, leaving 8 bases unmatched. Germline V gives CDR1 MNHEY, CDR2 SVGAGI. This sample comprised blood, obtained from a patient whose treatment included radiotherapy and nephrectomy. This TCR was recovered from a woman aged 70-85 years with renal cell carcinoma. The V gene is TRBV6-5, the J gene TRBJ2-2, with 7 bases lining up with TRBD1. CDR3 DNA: TGTGCCACACGGGACAGCGCACCCGGGGAGCTGTTTTTT. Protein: CATRDSAPGELFF.